The clone carrying this TCR beta chain showed up many times. What it binds is unknown. This entry is derived from a study of T cells in Graves' hyperthyroidism and ophthalmopathy. Study summary: Before treatment of any kind, peripheral blood was taken at initial diagnosis.

The blood specimen was taken at initial hyperthyroidism diagnosis, before any ophthalmopathy symptoms. General study results and limits: Ophthalmopathy onset followed model prediction by a median roughly 6.5 months. A model of 13 V-J pairs discriminated ophthalmopathy from stable hyperthyroidism.

Germline V CDR1 and CDR2: PRHDT, FYEKMQ (reference sequence). V lost 3 bases to trimming and J lost 5 bases, with 13 bases between them. This CDR3 region has 14 residues. Regions amplified from RNA transcripts were the TCR beta CDR3 regions. The primer set for the first-round RT-PCR of the TCR CDR3 was HTBI. TCRdb fed the multiplex PCR reads into MiXCR, producing one record per CDR3 protein. The profile covers 730,000 or so distinct CDR3 sequences, with roughly 20% appearing a single time and 15% to 20% taken by the ten largest. Sequenced input: blood. The V and J genes are TRBV13 and TRBJ1-1, with D possibly TRBD1 on 5 matching bases. This sequence originates from a woman in her forties or fifties with Graves' hyperthyroidism that later progressed to Graves' ophthalmopathy. The CDR3 nucleotides read TGTGCCAGCAGCTTGGCTCAGGGTTGGACTGAAGCTTTCTTT. Translated: CASSLAQGWTEAFF.